The source of this TCR beta chain is a study of chemoradiotherapy in HPV16-positive cancers. Produced via immunoSEQ multiplex PCR; TCRdb's table is partial and in-frame only. The data contain 25,000 to 35,000 clones, approximately 86% of them seen just once; the ten biggest clones take up roughly 2%. This clone came up once. Repertoires were sampled repeatedly during chemoradiotherapy. V lost 3 bases and J lost 1; bases outside the gene matches: 6. CDR1 and CDR2 (germline): SGHDT, YYEEEE. This CDR3 contains 16 residues. This TCR was recovered from a human donor with HPV-associated anogenital cancer. Material: blood, obtained from a patient who underwent chemoradiotherapy. The chain is built from TRBV5-6 and TRBJ2-3, with 9 bases identical to TRBD2. CDR3 amino acids: CASSSTGTSRTDTQYF. The DNA of the CDR3 is TGTGCCAGCAGCTCAACCGGGACTAGCCGCACAGATACGCAGTATTTT.